These T cell receptor beta chains were read from a single sample in a study of neoadjuvant anti-PD-1 for oral cavity cancer. Repertoires were generated with immunoSEQ multiplex PCR, while TCRdb's copy carries only in-frame clones and drops some. Counted here are some 61,000 clones, more than 75% occurring once; the ten biggest clones make up about 3.7%. Sequencing used PBMCs, obtained after nivolumab (anti-PD-1) treatment. These receptors originate from a person between 40 and 85 years old with oral cavity squamous cell carcinoma. CDR3s include the opening cysteine and the closing phenylalanine or tryptophan. D genes are given only for firm matches.

j_gene,v_gene,d_gene,CDR3aa
TRBJ2-3,TRBV5-1,.,CASSARDTQYF
TRBJ1-5,TRBV7-9,.,CASSLPNQPQHF
TRBJ1-2,TRBV27,.,CASSFGGGPNYGYTF
TRBJ2-2,TRBV28,.,CASSFSTGELFF
TRBJ2-3,TRBV5-1,TRBD1,CASSLGTGGTDTQYF
TRBJ2-3,TRBV2,.,CASSPGGLDTDTQYF
TRBJ1-2,TRBV6-1,.,CASSEGDTPRQSF
TRBJ2-1,TRBV20-1,.,CSGGGGDEQFF
TRBJ2-3,TRBV5-5,.,CASSSRSEGAQYF
TRBJ1-2,TRBV7-9,.,CASSLVGGANYGYTF
TRBJ2-5,TRBV7-8,.,CASSSSKTGRETQYF
TRBJ2-2,TRBV10-3,.,CAISESVSGELFF
TRBJ2-7,TRBV11-1,TRBD1,CASNKQGNEQYF
TRBJ2-3,TRBV9,.,CASSAGGLQDSDTQYF
TRBJ2-1,TRBV5-1,TRBD2,CASSRGTSGFYNEQFF
TRBJ1-1,TRBV19,.,CASSIVNRNTEAFF
TRBJ2-2,TRBV11-2,.,CASSSPGVGNTGELFF
TRBJ2-4,TRBV10-1,.,CASSLGAAKNIQYF
TRBJ1-1,TRBV19,.,CASTDLGEVNTEAFF
TRBJ1-1,TRBV6-5,TRBD1,CASNLGQGTKAFF
TRBJ2-2,TRBV6-1,TRBD2,CASSEIAGVSGGELFF
TRBJ2-1,TRBV15,TRBD2,CATSRDRDGLAGDKNEQFF
TRBJ2-7,TRBV7-6,TRBD2,CASSFGTSGRFDEQYF
TRBJ2-3,TRBV7-6,.,CASSFQAGDTQYF
TRBJ2-7,TRBV5-1,TRBD1,CASSVGRRGLNEQYF
TRBJ1-3,TRBV19,.,CASMPGSSGNTIYF
TRBJ1-1,TRBV6-6,.,CASIHSRETEAFF
TRBJ1-1,TRBV2,.,CASSPQRGTEAFF
TRBJ1-2,TRBV7-2,.,CASSYGASNYGYTF
TRBJ2-7,TRBV7-8,.,CASSPRTADFYEQYF
TRBJ2-7,TRBV7-8,TRBD2,CASSSRDYSYEQYF
TRBJ1-2,TRBV30,.,CAWMGGRNYGYTF
TRBJ2-2,TRBV4-1,TRBD2,CASSQGGAGGFTGELFF
TRBJ2-1,TRBV6-1,.,CASSEFYVEQFF
TRBJ2-2,TRBV10-3,.,CATLNTGELFF
TRBJ1-5,TRBV14,.,CASSQEPNQPQHF
TRBJ2-3,TRBV6-1,TRBD1,CASSDGTASALF
TRBJ2-1,TRBV7-8,TRBD2,CASRPTSGRYNEQFF
TRBJ1-2,TRBV5-4,.,CASSLGGAQNYGYTF
TRBJ2-6,TRBV9,TRBD1,CASSPKGQGTSSGANVLTF
TRBJ2-4,TRBV7-2,TRBD1,CASSFTNPQGANIQYF
TRBJ1-4,TRBV6-1,.,CASSEAWRATNEKLFF
TRBJ1-1,TRBV28,.,CASSLLQRALEAFF
TRBJ2-5,TRBV29-1,.,CSSFGQSKETQYF
TRBJ2-2,TRBV6-1,TRBD1,CASSRDRGTGELFF
TRBJ2-1,TRBV9,TRBD2,CASSGRGLAGGEQFF
TRBJ2-2,TRBV5-1,.,CASSLDTQANTGELFF
TRBJ2-6,TRBV25-1,.,CASSEYIRGSGANVLTF
TRBJ2-7,TRBV5-1,.,CASRGTFYEQYF
TRBJ1-2,TRBV10-3,TRBD1,CAISRQGLGGGYTF
TRBJ2-3,TRBV2,.,CASSEVDTQYF
TRBJ1-2,TRBV28,.,CASSLDRGFNYGYTF